Listed below are T cell receptor beta chains from one sample, sequenced in a study of control samples from healthy donors and cancer patients. Assay: immunoSEQ multiplex PCR; the TCRdb copy retains only in-frame clones and omits some. In the table there are about 94,000 clones, 90% of which are singletons. The sample comprised blood. These TCRs come from a woman under 30 in good health. CDR3s include the opening cysteine and the closing phenylalanine or tryptophan. D genes are given only for firm matches. Clone size appears in some rows only: once, few, many, or a class for an expanded clone.

CDR3 DNA,CDR3 protein,J gene,V gene,clone size,D gene
TGTGCCAGCAGCCATGTGGCGGGGGGATCTGGCTACGAGCAGTACTTC,CASSHVAGGSGYEQYF,TRBJ2-7,TRBV3-1/TRBV3-2,.,TRBD2
TGTGCCATCAGTGATCTAAGTAGGGCCCAAGATGACACTGAAGCTTTCTTT,CAISDLSRAQDDTEAFF,TRBJ1-1,TRBV10-3,once,.
TGTGCCAGCACGGACAGGGTTGGAGGAAACACCATATATTTT,CASTDRVGGNTIYF,TRBJ1-3,TRBV7-9,once,TRBD1
TGTGCCAGCAGTTACTCATTCGGGGAGCAGTACTTC,CASSYSFGEQYF,TRBJ2-7,TRBV6-5,few,.
TGTGCCAGCAGCTTAGGAACGGGACAGGTCAACTATGGCTACACCTTC,CASSLGTGQVNYGYTF,TRBJ1-2,TRBV7-9,.,TRBD1
TGTGCCAGCAGCCCACCGGGACTAGCGGGGTGGGCAGATACGCAGTATTTT,CASSPPGLAGWADTQYF,TRBJ2-3,TRBV7-9,.,TRBD2
TGTGCCAGCAGCGACGTAGCGGGCAATCCACTAAAAGAGACCCAGTACTTC,CASSDVAGNPLKETQYF,TRBJ2-5,TRBV2,once,TRBD2
TGTGCCAGCAGCGTAGGAGGGACAGGGAATTCACCCCTCCACTTT,CASSVGGTGNSPLHF,TRBJ1-6,TRBV9,.,TRBD1
TGTGCCAGCAGGGACAGGGGCTCAACTAATGAAAAACTGTTTTTT,CASRDRGSTNEKLFF,TRBJ1-4,TRBV2,.,TRBD1
TGCGCCAGCAGCTTGGGAGTCACGTCGGCATTGGGGCAAGCTTTCTTT,CASSLGVTSALGQAFF,TRBJ1-1,TRBV5-1,.,.
TGTGCCAGCAGCCTCCAGACGAAGGGTCCCTACGAGCAGTACTTC,CASSLQTKGPYEQYF,TRBJ2-7,TRBV11-2,.,.
TGCAGTGCTAGTGGTTTCTCCCGCACAGATACGCAGTATTTT,CSASGFSRTDTQYF,TRBJ2-3,TRBV20-1,.,.
TGCGCCAGCAGCGAAACTGCAGGGATATATGGCTACACCTTC,CASSETAGIYGYTF,TRBJ1-2,TRBV4-1,.,.